These 13 T cell receptor beta chains were all obtained from the same sample, sequenced in a study of T cell clones after liver transplantation. The protocol was immunoSEQ multiplex PCR, while the TCRdb copy is restricted to in-frame clones and leaves out a portion. The table lists about 70,000 clones, 80% of them singletons. Material: CD4+ T cells from blood, obtained 12 months after liver transplant. The receptors come from a human patient who received a liver transplant. Some T cells may be supplied by the graft donor.

The CDR3 sequence is CASSPIGTSGRLGNEQFF. CDR3 bases: TGTGCCAGCAGCCCCATCGGGACTAGCGGGAGGTTAGGGAATGAGCAGTTCTTC. V is TRBV7-9 and J is TRBJ2-1; 15 nucleotides match TRBD2. V shed 5 bases and J 7 bases; nucleotides not matched to a gene: 12. Germline loops: CDR1 SEHNR, CDR2 FQNEAQ (reference sequence). The CDR3 is 18 amino acids.

The chain recombines TRBV30 with TRBJ2-7; 12 nucleotides line up with TRBD2. Germline V CDR1 and CDR2: GTSNPN, SVGIG (reference sequence). V shed 1 base, J shed 9 bases, and the junction held 13 bases outside the gene matches. This CDR3 contains 16 residues. The CDR3 nucleotides are TGTGCCTGGAGTGCACCGCTAGCGGGAGGGGGCGGGGGGCAGTACTTC. Protein product: CAWSAPLAGGGGGQYF.

V is TRBV28 and J is TRBJ1-2; D uncertain. The V gene lost 2 bases and the J gene lost 3 bases, with 13 bases spanning the gap. Germline CDR1 and CDR2: MDHEN and SYDVKM. The CDR3 is 15 residues long. CDR3 region: CASSLLVYTDYGYTF. Here the CDR3 DNA reads TGTGCCAGCAGTTTACTCGTTTATACGGACTATGGCTACACCTTC.

The V and J genes are TRBV7-2 and TRBJ2-7; D might be TRBD1 or TRBD2, each matching 5 bases. This CDR3 region has 13 residues. Germline lookup yields CDR1 SGHTA and CDR2 FQGNSA. Trimming took 0 bases from V and 6 from J, leaving 9 bases between them. The CDR3 region is CASSLARGVEQYF. The DNA for the CDR3 is TGTGCCAGCAGCTTAGCGAGAGGGGTCGAGCAGTACTTC.

This clone was observed a single time. The rearrangement uses TRBV7-9 and TRBJ2-7; TRBD1 matches 7 bases. CDR3 length: 14 residues. From germline, CDR1 is SEHNR and CDR2 FQNEAQ (reference sequence). With V trimmed by 2 bases and J by 2 bases, 3 bases remained unmatched. The CDR3 DNA reads TGTGCCAGCAGCTTACACGGGACAGCCTACGAGCAGTACTTC. Protein product: CASSLHGTAYEQYF. Full variable domain (missing parts from reference TRBV7-9 and TRBJ2-7): DTGVSQNPRHKITKRGQNVTFRCDPISEHNRLYWYRQTLGQGPEFLTYFQNEAQLEKSRLLSDRFSAERPKGSFSTLEIQRTEQGDSAMYLCASSLHGTAYEQYFGPGTRLTVT.

This chain joins TRBV13 and TRBJ2-1; 8 nucleotides match TRBD2. J was trimmed by 8 bases and V by 2 bases; bases with no gene match: 17. This CDR3 is built from 18 residues. Germline V gene lookup returns CDR1 PRHDT and CDR2 FYEKMQ (reference sequence). The CDR3 DNA reads TGTGCCAGCAGCTTAAAGGGTGGTAAGCGGGAGTCCCTACATGAGCAGTTCTTC. Its protein product is CASSLKGGKRESLHEQFF.

The rearrangement uses TRBV6-5 and TRBJ2-2; the D gene is possibly TRBD2 (6 bases). The CDR3 contains 14 residues. Trimming left V 5 bases short and J 6 bases short, with 13 bases between. CDR1 MNHEY and CDR2 SVGAGI come from the germline V gene. Here the CDR3 reads CASSPPGRPGELFF. The CDR3 bases are TGTGCCAGCAGTCCCCCTGGGAGGCCCGGGGAGCTGTTTTTT.

CDR3 loop: CSLNLGSSAIINEQFF. CDR3 coding DNA: TGCAGCCTGAACCTGGGGTCTAGCGCAATTATCAATGAGCAGTTCTTC. J is TRBJ2-1 and V is TRBV29-1; D perhaps matches TRBD2 (6 bases). This CDR3 spans 16 amino acids. Germline V lookup: CDR1 SQVTM, CDR2 ANQGSEA. Deletions cut 8 bases from V and 6 bases from J, with 26 bases between.

This rearrangement joins TRBV5-1 to TRBJ2-3, with D unresolved. V shed 2 bases and J shed 6 bases, with 16 bases lying between them. Germline CDR1 SGHRS, CDR2 YFSETQ. The CDR3 runs to 15 residues. CDR3 in amino acids: CASSFSGGEGDTQYF. The CDR3 DNA reads TGCGCCAGCAGCTTTAGTGGCGGAGAAGGGGATACGCAGTATTTT.

V is TRBV28 and J is TRBJ1-1; TRBD1 agrees at 9 bases. The CDR3 is 16 amino acids. The V segment lost 4 bases and the J segment 4 bases; nucleotides outside the gene matches: 10. Germline assignment: CDR1 MDHEN and CDR2 SYDVKM. CDR3 protein: CASSSPTGGGGTEAFF. CDR3 in DNA: TGTGCCAGCAGTTCGCCGACAGGGGGTGGGGGCACTGAAGCTTTCTTT. Combining the CDR3 with reference TRBV28 and TRBJ1-1 gives the whole variable domain DVKVTQSSRYLVKRTGEKVFLECVQDMDHENMFWYRQDPGLGLRLIYFSYDVKMKEKGDIPEGYSVSREKKERFSLILESASTNQTSMYLCASSSPTGGGGTEAFFGQGTRLTVV.

The J gene is TRBJ1-1, the V gene TRBV20-1, with unresolved D. This CDR3 is built from 11 residues. Trimming shortened V by 1 base and J by 6 bases, and 6 bases separated the two germline ends. From germline, CDR1 is DFQATT and CDR2 SNEGSKA (reference sequence). Written as DNA, the CDR3 is TGCAGTGCTAGAGGCACAGCTGAAGCTTTCTTT. This encodes CSARGTAEAFF.

The chain has TRBV7-9 and TRBJ2-1; TRBD2 aligns across 10 bases. The CDR3 sequence is 15 residues long. The germline CDR1 and CDR2 sequences are SEHNR and FQNEAQ (reference sequence). Trimming took 5 bases from V and 7 from J; bases not matched to a gene: 8. The CDR3 loop reads CASSPRGLALNEQFF. DNA for the CDR3: TGTGCCAGCAGCCCTAGGGGACTAGCGCTGAATGAGCAGTTCTTC. Full variable domain (outside the CDR3, taken from reference TRBV7-9 and TRBJ2-1): DTGVSQNPRHKITKRGQNVTFRCDPISEHNRLYWYRQTLGQGPEFLTYFQNEAQLEKSRLLSDRFSAERPKGSFSTLEIQRTEQGDSAMYLCASSPRGLALNEQFFGPGTRLTVL.

This sequence joins TRBV15 and TRBJ1-4; D unresolved. V lost 4 bases and J 3 bases, leaving 12 bases between the germline ends. The CDR3 extends over 15 amino acids. The germline gives CDR1 LNHNV, CDR2 YYDKDF (reference sequence). The CDR3 sequence: CATSTTRVPNEKLFF. DNA for the CDR3: TGTGCCACCAGCACCACCCGGGTCCCTAATGAAAAACTGTTTTTT.